This T cell receptor beta chain was identified in a study of control samples from healthy donors and cancer patients. Germline loops: CDR1 LGHNA, CDR2 YSLEER. Trimming removed 1 base at V and 7 bases at J, with 10 bases between. The CDR3 is made up of 13 amino acids. This table comes from immunoSEQ multiplex PCR, and its TCRdb copy is limited to in-frame clones, with some not included. Of under 150,000 clones in the sample, about 95% were seen once. The clonotype comes from a man aged 25 to 40 in good health. The chain recombines TRBV4-3 with TRBJ1-2; maybe TRBD1 (6 bases). The sequencing input was blood. The CDR3 nucleotides read TGCGCCAGCAGCCAAGCCACAGGGTCTGGCTACACCTTC. This sequence encodes CASSQATGSGYTF.